The subject of this entry is one T cell receptor (beta chain). This sample was taken from a study of T cell responses to AZD1222 COVID-19 vaccine. The J segment lost 6 bases and the V segment lost 10 bases, leaving 5 bases of the junction unmatched. In germline, CDR1 is SGHVS, CDR2 FQNEAQ. This CDR3 is built from 13 residues. Profiled with immunoSEQ multiplex PCR; TCRdb holds only in-frame clones, not every one. The table records 85,000 to 130,000 clones, around nine tenths of them present only once. The TCR comes from an adult in good health. This specimen was peripheral blood, taken on day 0 of AZD1222 vaccination. The chain couples TRBV7-8 to TRBJ2-3; TRBD2 matches at 12 bases. The CDR3 loop reads CATTSGGPDTQYF. The CDR3 DNA is TGTGCCACCACTAGCGGGGGGCCGGATACGCAGTATTTT.